The 15 T cell receptor beta chains listed next were all sequenced from one sample in a study of response to subunit inactivated influenza vaccine. TCRdb re-analysed the RT-PCR reads in MiXCR, keeping a single row per CDR3 protein. Among about 500,000 distinct CDR3 sequences listed, roughly 7.6% were seen once. The sequencing used PBMCs from blood, collected roughly 24 months after vaccination. All receptors derive from a man aged 45-69 years who received an inactivated influenza vaccine.

This clonotype was detected a few times. CDR3 region: CASSQTRGLYTGELFF. The CDR3 DNA reads TGCGCCAGCAGCCAAACACGGGGGCTTTACACCGGGGAGCTGTTTTTT. The J gene is TRBJ2-2, the V gene TRBV4-1, with D perhaps given as TRBD1 or TRBD2 (6 bases each). The V end lost 2 bases, the J end lost 3 bases, and 13 bases lay between the germline ends. Per germline, CDR1 MGHRA and CDR2 YSYEKL. The length of the CDR3 is 16 residues.

The table lists this clonotype with a few counts. This CDR3 reads CASSLPPGTGYGYTF. The DNA of the CDR3 is TGTGCCAGCAGCTTGCCCCCCGGGACAGGGTACGGCTACACCTTC. The chain employs TRBV7-9 and TRBJ1-2; TRBD1 aligns across 9 bases. The CDR3 has 15 residues. V lost 3 bases, J lost 8 bases, and 10 bases stayed unmatched. Germline V lookup: CDR1 SEHNR, CDR2 FQNEAQ (reference sequence).

This clonotype was detected ten times or more. CDR3: CATRGNQETQYF. The CDR3 region has the DNA TGTGCCACCCGGGGGAACCAAGAGACCCAGTACTTC. This rearrangement joins TRBV24-1 to TRBJ2-5, with D possibly matching TRBD2 (6 bases). The germline CDR1 and CDR2 sequences are KGHDR and SFDVKD. The CDR3 has 12 residues. The ends were cut back, 9 bases at V and 0 bases at J, with 7 bases in the middle.

There are many counts of this clonotype. The chain joins TRBV5-6 to TRBJ2-2; D is undetermined. The CDR3 has 13 amino acids. Germline CDR1 is SGHDT and CDR2 is YYEEEE. Trimming removed 4 bases from V and 6 bases from J, with 10 bases in between. The CDR3 loop is CASSARWAGELFF. DNA for the CDR3: TGTGCCAGCAGCGCCCGTTGGGCCGGGGAGCTGTTTTTT.

This clonotype appeared many times. The CDR3 loop reads CASSPDREGNQPQHF. The CDR3 bases are TGTGCCAGCAGTCCGGACAGGGAGGGCAATCAGCCCCAGCATTTT. V is TRBV12-3 or TRBV12-4 and J is TRBJ1-5, with 8 bases fitting TRBD1. V was pared by 5 bases and J by 2 bases, with 5 bases of the junction left unmatched. This CDR3 is built from 15 residues.

This clonotype turned up a few times. The chain recombines TRBV12-5 with TRBJ2-5, with D hard to call. The germline V gene encodes CDR1 LGHNT and CDR2 FRNRAP. CDR3 size: 13 residues. V shed 3 bases and J shed 5 bases, with 10 bases lying between them. In nucleotides, the CDR3 is TGTGCTAGTGGTTTTCGTTTAGGGGAGACCCAGTACTTC. Translating it yields CASGFRLGETQYF.

The V call is TRBV10-3, the J call TRBJ2-3, with no clear D. V was pared by 2 bases and J by 5 bases, with 5 bases between. This CDR3 region has 12 residues. The germline V gene encodes CDR1 ENHRY and CDR2 SYGVKD. CDR3 region: CAISEQRDTQYF. The CDR3 DNA follows: TGTGCCATCAGTGAGCAAAGAGATACGCAGTATTTT.

This rearrangement joins TRBV5-1 to TRBJ2-7, with D possibly called TRBD1 or TRBD2 (7 bases each). CDR3 size: 14 residues. Per germline, CDR1 SGHRS and CDR2 YFSETQ. V was clipped by 4 bases and J by 2 bases, with 13 bases between them. CDR3 coding DNA: TGCGCCAGCAGCCAGGGGGGGCTCCCCTACGAGCAGTACTTC. This gives the protein CASSQGGLPYEQYF.

The table lists this clonotype with a few counts. CDR3 sequence reads: CASGHGLWEGNEQFF. The CDR3 region has the DNA TGTGCCAGCGGGCATGGACTCTGGGAGGGGAATGAGCAGTTCTTC. The V gene is TRBV12-3 or TRBV12-4, the J gene TRBJ2-1; 7 positions agree with TRBD2. J gave up 7 bases and V 8 bases, and 14 bases lay outside the gene matches. The CDR3 extends over 15 amino acids.

Many counts were recorded for this clonotype. The genes are TRBV5-6 and TRBJ2-7, with 7 bases matching TRBD1. CDR3 size: 14 residues. V was clipped by 3 bases and J by 2 bases; unmatched bases: 5. Looked up from germline, CDR1 is SGHDT and CDR2 is YYEEEE. DNA for the CDR3: TGTGCCAGCAGCTACTCCGGGACAGCCTACGAGCAGTACTTC. Translation gives CASSYSGTAYEQYF.

This clonotype was observed a few times. V and J are TRBV24-1 and TRBJ2-2; D is unresolved. Germline V gives CDR1 KGHDR, CDR2 SFDVKD. V was clipped by 1 base and J by 5 bases, with 16 bases between them. The CDR3 extends over 17 amino acids. This chain's CDR3 is CATSDFPGQKGTGELFF. CDR3 nucleotide sequence: TGTGCCACCAGTGATTTCCCAGGTCAGAAGGGAACCGGGGAGCTGTTTTTT.

The chain employs TRBV9 and TRBJ2-1; D not resolved. The CDR3 is 15 residues long. Trimming removed 4 bases from V and 5 bases from J, with 16 bases in between. Germline CDR1 reads SGDLS; CDR2 reads YYNGEE. CDR3 in DNA: TGTGCCAGCAGCCCGAGGCACAAAACCGACAATGAGCAGTTCTTC. It codes for CASSPRHKTDNEQFF.

V is TRBV20-1 and J is TRBJ1-6; D remains unclear. The CDR3 sequence is 16 residues long. The germline CDR1 and CDR2 sequences are DFQATT and SNEGSKA (reference sequence). V was pared by 1 base and J by 7 bases, with 17 bases between. This CDR3 is CSARGGNQVMNSPLHF. The CDR3 DNA sequence: TGCAGTGCTAGAGGGGGAAACCAGGTTATGAATTCACCCCTCCACTTT.

V gene TRBV5-4 combines with J gene TRBJ1-1; 9 nucleotides agree with TRBD1. Germline values: CDR1 SGHNT, CDR2 YYREEE (reference sequence). The CDR3 has 14 amino acids. Germline trimming cut 5 bases from V and 6 bases from J; bases unmatched to any gene: 8. The CDR3 region has the DNA TGTGCCAGCAGGAACAGGGGGCTAAGGGCTGAAGCTTTCTTT. Encoded protein: CASRNRGLRAEAFF.

V and J are TRBV5-1 and TRBJ2-7; D not certain. Germline V lookup: CDR1 SGHRS, CDR2 YFSETQ. This CDR3 is built from 12 residues. V was cut by 4 bases and J by 2 bases, with 7 bases left in between. As DNA, the CDR3 is TGCGCCAGCAGCAGGGTCACCTACGAGCAGTACTTC. Encoded protein: CASSRVTYEQYF.